These 15 T cell receptor beta chains originate from one sample sequenced in a study of T cells after yellow fever vaccination. TCRdb processed the 5' RACE reads anew with MiXCR; each CDR3 protein has one entry. The sample holds under 150,000 distinct CDR3 sequences, over 7% seen once. Material: CD4+ T cells sorted from PBMCs, obtained 5 days after the yellow fever booster vaccination. Receptors were obtained from a man aged 25 to 40 who received the YFV17D yellow fever vaccine.

This chain uses TRBV5-1 with TRBJ2-5; 12 nucleotides line up with TRBD2. Germline CDR1 SGHRS, CDR2 YFSETQ. V shed 0 bases and J 4 bases; nucleotides not matched to a gene: 4. The CDR3 is made up of 16 amino acids. The CDR3 region has the DNA TGCGCCAGCAGCTTGGCGACTAGCGGGAGCGCAGAGACCCAGTACTTC. Its protein product is CASSLATSGSAETQYF.

This clonotype was recorded a few times. The chain employs TRBV18 and TRBJ2-1; 12 bases align to TRBD2. V lost 3 bases, J lost 12 bases, and 9 bases stayed unmatched. CDR1 and CDR2 (germline): KGHSH, LQKENI. The CDR3 has 15 residues. CDR3 residues: CASSPPSGRAGAQFF. As DNA, the CDR3 is TGTGCCAGCTCACCTCCTAGCGGGAGGGCAGGCGCGCAGTTCTTC.

This clonotype appeared a single time. This may be a read error, as it is one base from a much larger clone. The rearrangement links TRBV20-1 to TRBJ2-1; D not certain. Germline CDR1 and CDR2: DFQATT and SNEGSKA (reference sequence). This CDR3 is built from 14 residues. V was shortened by 2 bases and J by 9 bases, with 17 bases between the two germline ends. The CDR3 spells CSARLHSLWTEQFF. The CDR3 region has the DNA TGCAGTGCTAGACTGCACTCCTTGTGGACTGAGCAGTTCTTC.

This clonotype was observed many times. The V and J genes are TRBV11-2 and TRBJ2-1; 7 bases match TRBD1. V gave up 8 bases and J gave up 7 bases; unmatched junction bases: 11. CDR3 length equals 14 residues. CDR1 and CDR2 (germline): SGHAT, FQNNGV. The CDR3 sequence is CASQTGSVRNEQFF. DNA for the CDR3: TGTGCCAGCCAGACAGGGTCCGTTCGGAATGAGCAGTTCTTC.

This clonotype has at least ten counts. The chain recombines TRBV27 with TRBJ2-1; 10 bases agree with TRBD2. The CDR3 covers 21 residues. Germline V lookup: CDR1 MNHEY, CDR2 SMNVEV (reference sequence). Trimming cost V 3 bases and J 0 bases; bases outside gene matches: 17. As DNA, the CDR3 is TGTGCCAGCAGTTTTGGGACAGGTACGACTAGCGGGCCGAGCTCCTACAATGAGCAGTTCTTC. It codes for CASSFGTGTTSGPSSYNEQFF.

This clonotype was picked up many times. The V gene is TRBV6-1, the J gene TRBJ2-3; 8 bases line up with TRBD2. Trimming took 8 bases from V and 1 from J; bases not matched to a gene: 8. The CDR3 extends over 15 amino acids. The germline CDR1 and CDR2 sequences are MNHNS and SASEGT. The CDR3 is CASRAGESGTDTQYF. The CDR3 DNA reads as TGTGCCAGCCGAGCGGGAGAAAGCGGCACAGATACGCAGTATTTT.

Many counts were recorded for this clonotype. V and J are TRBV11-2 and TRBJ2-7; D remains unclear. The CDR3 is 12 amino acids. V gave up 5 bases and J gave up 5 bases, with 10 bases separating them. CDR1 is SGHAT and CDR2 is FQNNGV in the germline V gene. The DNA of the CDR3 is TGTGCCAGCAGCATATTAATCCACGAGCAGTACTTC. Translation gives CASSILIHEQYF.

A note on this clonotype: This may stem from a read error, because a much larger clone lies one nucleotide away. The V and J genes are TRBV20-1 and TRBJ2-1; D ambiguous. Looked up from germline, CDR1 is DFQATT and CDR2 is SNEGSKA (reference sequence). CDR3 length equals 14 residues. In nucleotides, the CDR3 is TGCAGTGCTAGAAACCCGAGCTCCTACAATGACCAGTTCTTC. Amino acid sequence: CSARNPSSYNDQFF.

This clonotype turned up a few times. The rearrangement uses TRBV6-5 and TRBJ2-5; TRBD2 agrees at 10 bases. The CDR3 is made up of 12 amino acids. The junction had 6 bases not matched to a gene; V was cut back by 10 bases and J by 7 bases. CDR1 MNHEY and CDR2 SVGAGI come from the germline V gene. This CDR3 is CATSGSLGTQYF. CDR3 coding DNA: TGTGCCACTAGCGGGAGTTTAGGGACCCAGTACTTC.

This clonotype was recorded at least ten times. Since a much larger clone is just one base distant, this may be a read error. The chain links TRBV11-2 to TRBJ2-1, with TRBD2 matching over 10 bases. Germline CDR1 is SGHAT and CDR2 is FQNNGV. CDR3 length: 18 amino acids. Trimming cost V 7 bases and J 1 base; bases outside gene matches: 13. The CDR3 loop reads CASTPTLLAGFSYNEQFF. The CDR3 bases are TGTGCCAGCACCCCCACCCTACTAGCGGGGTTTTCCTACAATGAGCAGTTCTTC.

Many counts were recorded for this clonotype. The rearrangement links TRBV14 to TRBJ2-5, with 8 positions matching TRBD1. Trimming cost V 4 bases and J 5 bases; bases outside gene matches: 12. This CDR3 contains 16 residues. CDR1 is SGHDN and CDR2 is FVKESK in the germline V gene. CDR3 bases: TGTGCCAGCAGCCGAAACCTCGGGACAGGTATCGAGACCCAGTACTTC. Translating it yields CASSRNLGTGIETQYF.

In this sample, this clonotype turned up many times. The chain joins TRBV4-3 to TRBJ1-6, with 10 nucleotides matching TRBD1. The V gene's germline CDR1 is LGHNA and CDR2 YSLEER. CDR3 length: 18 amino acids. V lost 0 bases, J lost 6 bases, and 8 bases stayed unmatched. The CDR3 DNA follows: TGCGCCAGCAGCCAAGATCTGCCGTGGGACAGGGGTAATTCACCCCTCCACTTT. Translation: CASSQDLPWDRGNSPLHF.

The chain carries TRBV6-6 and TRBJ2-7; D unresolved. Germline V gene lookup returns CDR1 MNHNY and CDR2 SVGAGI (reference sequence). Trimming left V 8 bases short and J 3 bases short, with 5 bases between. CDR3 length: 10 amino acids. CDR3 sequence (DNA): TGTGCCAGCGCAGACTACGAGCAGTACTTC. It encodes CASADYEQYF.

This chain connects TRBV9 to TRBJ1-6; 7 nucleotides agree with TRBD1. Germline loops: CDR1 SGDLS, CDR2 YYNGEE. V shed 4 bases, J shed 5 bases, and the junction held 6 bases outside the gene matches. The CDR3 length is 15 residues. DNA for the CDR3: TGTGCCAGCAGCATCTCCGGGACAGATAATTCACCCCTCCACTTT. As protein: CASSISGTDNSPLHF.

At least ten counts were recorded for this clonotype. The chain uses TRBV20-1 and TRBJ2-6, with 7 bases identical to TRBD2. CDR3 length equals 16 residues. Germline V lookup: CDR1 DFQATT, CDR2 SNEGSKA (reference sequence). Germline trimming cut 1 base from V and 2 bases from J; bases unmatched to any gene: 5. CDR3 loop: CSARGGRGAGANVLTF. DNA for the CDR3: TGCAGTGCTAGAGGAGGCCGGGGGGCTGGGGCCAACGTCCTGACTTTC.